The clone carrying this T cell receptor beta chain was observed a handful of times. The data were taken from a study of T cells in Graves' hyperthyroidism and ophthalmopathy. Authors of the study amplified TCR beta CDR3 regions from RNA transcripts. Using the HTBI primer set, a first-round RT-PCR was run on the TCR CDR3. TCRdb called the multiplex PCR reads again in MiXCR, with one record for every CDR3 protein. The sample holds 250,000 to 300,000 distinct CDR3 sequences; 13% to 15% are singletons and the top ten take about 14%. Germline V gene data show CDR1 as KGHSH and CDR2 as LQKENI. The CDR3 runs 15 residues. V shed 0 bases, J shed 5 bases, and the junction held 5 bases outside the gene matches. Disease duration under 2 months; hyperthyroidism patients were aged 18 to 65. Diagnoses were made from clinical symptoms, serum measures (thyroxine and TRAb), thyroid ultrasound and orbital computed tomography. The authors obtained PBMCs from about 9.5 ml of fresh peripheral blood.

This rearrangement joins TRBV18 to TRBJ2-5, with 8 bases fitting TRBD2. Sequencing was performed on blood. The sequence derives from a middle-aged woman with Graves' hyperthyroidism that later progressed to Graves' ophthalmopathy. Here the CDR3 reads CASSPPGLGLETQYF. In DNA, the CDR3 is TGTGCCAGCTCACCACCGGGACTAGGGTTGGAGACCCAGTACTTC.